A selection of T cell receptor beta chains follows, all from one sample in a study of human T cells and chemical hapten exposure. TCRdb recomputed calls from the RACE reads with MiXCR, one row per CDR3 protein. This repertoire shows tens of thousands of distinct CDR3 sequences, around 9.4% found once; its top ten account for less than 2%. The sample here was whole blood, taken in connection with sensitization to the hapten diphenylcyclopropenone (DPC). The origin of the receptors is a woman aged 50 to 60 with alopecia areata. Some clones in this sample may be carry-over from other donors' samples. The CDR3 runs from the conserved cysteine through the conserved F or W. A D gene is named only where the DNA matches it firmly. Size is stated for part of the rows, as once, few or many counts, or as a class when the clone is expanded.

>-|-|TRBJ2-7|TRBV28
TGTGCCAGCAGTTTGGGAGGGGGCGTCTCCTACGAGCAGTACTTC
CASSLGGGVSYEQYF
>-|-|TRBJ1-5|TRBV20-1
TGCAGTGCTAGAGATCAGGGCAGGACCTTTAATCAGCCCCAGCATTTT
CSARDQGRTFNQPQHF
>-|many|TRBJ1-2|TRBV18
TGTGCCAGCTCACCACGGGATGGGTTCCCATATGGCTACACCTTC
CASSPRDGFPYGYTF
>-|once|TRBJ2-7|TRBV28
TGTGCCAGCAGCACTGGGACCCTTCGCGAGGAGTACTTC
CASSTGTLREEYF
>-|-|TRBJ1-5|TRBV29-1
TGCAGCGTTGCGACAGATAATAGCAATCAGCCCCAGCATTTT
CSVATDNSNQPQHF
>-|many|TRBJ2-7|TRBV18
TGTGCCAGCTCACCACCGAATATCATCTTTTCGGAGCAGTACTTC
CASSPPNIIFSEQYF
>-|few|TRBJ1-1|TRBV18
TGTGCCAGCTCACCTCAGGAGGACACTGAAGCTTTCTTT
CASSPQEDTEAFF
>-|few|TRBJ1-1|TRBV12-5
TGTGCTAGTGCACAATCGGGGTCGGGCACTGAAGCTTTCTTT
CASAQSGSGTEAFF
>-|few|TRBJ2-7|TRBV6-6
TGTGCCAGCAGCCTCGACGGGGGCTACGAGCAGTACTTC
CASSLDGGYEQYF
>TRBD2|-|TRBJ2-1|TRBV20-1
TGCAGTGCTCCGACCGGGACTAGGGATATCTACAATGAGCAGTTCTTC
CSAPTGTRDIYNEQFF
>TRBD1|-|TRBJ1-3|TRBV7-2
TGTGCCAGCAGCTCCACCCCCCGACAGGGGAACACCATATATTTT
CASSSTPRQGNTIYF
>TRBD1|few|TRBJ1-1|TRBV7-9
TGTGCCAGCAGCGTTGTACAGGGGGATAACACTGAAGCTTTCTTT
CASSVVQGDNTEAFF
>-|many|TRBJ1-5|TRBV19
TGTGCCAGTAGCCCCTTGGAAGGACGGCGCGGGCAGCCCCAGCATTTT
CASSPLEGRRGQPQHF
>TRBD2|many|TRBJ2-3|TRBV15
TGTGCCACCAGCAGATCACGGGGAGGGGGCACAGATACGCAGTATTTT
CATSRSRGGGTDTQYF
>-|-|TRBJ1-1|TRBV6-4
TGTGCCAGCAGCGACGTTGGGGAGCCGGGAGAAGCTTTCTTT
CASSDVGEPGEAFF
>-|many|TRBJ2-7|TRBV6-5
TGTGCCACCCAAAGGGGGGGGCCTTTGATCGAGCAGTACTTC
CATQRGGPLIEQYF
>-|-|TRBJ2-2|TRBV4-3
TGCGCCAGCAGCCCTTCTCAGGTGACCGGGGAGCTGTTTTTT
CASSPSQVTGELFF
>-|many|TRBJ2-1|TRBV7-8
TGTGCCAGCAGCTTAGATCTTGGTAACAGATACAATGAGCAGTTCTTC
CASSLDLGNRYNEQFF
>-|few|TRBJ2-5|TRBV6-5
TGTGCCAGCAGTTACGGTCGCCAAGAGACCCAGTACTTC
CASSYGRQETQYF
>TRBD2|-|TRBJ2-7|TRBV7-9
TGTGCCAGCAGCTTCCCTCTAGCGGGTGCCTACGAGCAGTACTTC
CASSFPLAGAYEQYF
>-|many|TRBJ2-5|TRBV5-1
TGCGCCAGCAGTCGGTCGACAGAGATTTCAGAGACCCAGTACTTC
CASSRSTEISETQYF
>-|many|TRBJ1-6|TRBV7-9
TGTGCCAGCAGGAAGGGACAAATAAATTCACCCCTCCACTTT
CASRKGQINSPLHF
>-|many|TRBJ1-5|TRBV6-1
TGTGCCAGCAGCCAGACAGAGAACAATCAGCCCCAGCATTTT
CASSQTENNQPQHF
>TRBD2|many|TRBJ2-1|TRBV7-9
TGTGCCAGCAGCTTGGCAAGCGGGGGGGCCGACAATGAGCAGTTCTTC
CASSLASGGADNEQFF
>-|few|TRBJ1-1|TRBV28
TGTGCCAGCAGTTTACAAGGGTTTGGAGGGATTAGTGAAGCTTTCTTT
CASSLQGFGGISEAFF
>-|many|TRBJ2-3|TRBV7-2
TGTGCCAGCAGCAGAGCTAGGTCGTCAGATACGCAGTATTTT
CASSRARSSDTQYF
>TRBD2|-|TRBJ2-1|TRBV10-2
TGCGCCAGCACCAGCGGTAGACTAGCGGGGGGCGATGAGCAGTTCTTC
CASTSGRLAGGDEQFF